Included here is one T cell receptor (beta chain) sequence, with context. Its antigen is as yet unknown. The data originate from a study of CD8+ T cells in alopecia areata. Across the study: Tofacitinib continued for 6 to 18 months and was then withheld for 6 months.

Treatment in this sample: oral pan-JAK inhibitor, 5-10 mg twice daily. Alopecia areata patients gave lesional scalp punch biopsies and peripheral blood samples. PBMCs yielded sorted CD4+ and CD8+ T cells. Deletions cut 5 bases from V and 7 bases from J, with 20 bases between. The V gene's germline CDR1 is LNHDA and CDR2 SQIVND (reference sequence). The CDR3 runs 16 residues. Study-wide results and caveats: Tofacitinib significantly lowered scalp clonality and expanded CD8+ clones among the top 100.

Reverse transcription of extracted RNA yielded cDNA, which provided the sequencing template. Here immunoSEQ multiplex PCR was the method, and the copy in TCRdb shows in-frame clones only, minus some. The sample carries 130,000 to 150,000 clones, roughly 82% recorded once. The chain carries TRBV19 and TRBJ2-2, with D possibly being TRBD2 (6 bases). This TCR came from a human donor with alopecia areata. The sample consisted of CD8+ T cells sorted from blood, taken at week 4, from a patient treated with tofacitinib. The CDR3 DNA reads as TGTGCCAGTAGTTCGGGGGAGCCAAGAGTACGCGGGGAGCTGTTTTTT. Translation gives CASSSGEPRVRGELFF.